This TCR beta chain came from a study of blood T cells in healthy people across ages. Whole-study findings and limits: Across samples, TCR beta diversity tracked strongly with naive T cell percentage.

This clonotype was counted only a few times. Its matching antigen is unknown. The authors ran a second PCR of roughly 6 to 12 cycles using a sample-barcoded 5' primer and a J-beta primer mix. Any given sample supplied a minimum of 2.5 million CDR3-containing paired-end reads. Each CDR3 protein gets one entry after TCRdb re-called the 5' RACE reads with MiXCR. This sample has more than 650,000 distinct CDR3 sequences, with about 48% found just once. CDR1 is ENHRY and CDR2 is SYGVKD in the germline V gene. V was shortened by 4 bases and J by 5 bases, with 15 bases between the two germline ends. There are 14 residues in the CDR3. The amount of total RNA extracted per sample was at least 5 micrograms.

The chain has TRBV10-3 and TRBJ2-7; possibly TRBD1 for D (6 bases). The clonotype was recovered from a man older than 75 in good health. The sample taken for sequencing was blood. The CDR3 is CAISVGASRDEQYF. The CDR3 DNA follows: TGTGCCATCAGTGTGGGGGCCTCCCGGGACGAGCAGTACTTC.